Listed below are T cell receptor beta chains from one sample, sequenced in a study of T cells in Graves' hyperthyroidism and ophthalmopathy. TCRdb passed the multiplex PCR reads through MiXCR, listing each CDR3 protein once. Here the sample spans 300,000 to 350,000 distinct CDR3 sequences, around 23% being singletons. Material for sequencing was blood. Receptors originate from a woman aged 45-59 years with Graves' hyperthyroidism. Both conserved end residues are part of each CDR3. The order of the fields is CDR3 protein, CDR3 DNA, D gene, V gene, clone size, J gene. A D gene is named only where the DNA matches it firmly. The size of a clone is reported for some rows only, either as once, few or many, or as a class for expanded clones.

CDR3: CASSQDGSADTQYF; DNA: TGTGCCAGCAGCCAAGATGGGAGTGCCGATACGCAGTATTTT; D: NA; V: TRBV4-2; size: few; J: TRBJ2-3
CDR3: CASSPSLSTDTQYF; DNA: TGTGCCAGCAGTCCAAGCCTATCCACAGATACGCAGTATTTT; D: NA; V: TRBV12-3/TRBV12-4; size: many; J: TRBJ2-3
CDR3: CASSSSSSGEQYF; DNA: TGCGCCAGCAGCTCGTCGAGTTCGGGGGAGCAGTACTTC; D: NA; V: TRBV5-1; size: few; J: TRBJ2-7
CDR3: CASSEGSANYGYTF; DNA: TGTGCCAGCAGTGAAGGGTCCGCTAACTATGGCTACACCTTC; D: NA; V: TRBV2; size: many; J: TRBJ1-2
CDR3: CASSLALQTQYF; DNA: TGTGCCAGCAGTTTGGCCCTGCAGACCCAGTACTTC; D: NA; V: TRBV28; size: many; J: TRBJ2-5
CDR3: CASSTTSGRTDTQYF; DNA: TGTGCCAGCAGCACGACTAGCGGGAGAACAGATACGCAGTATTTT; D: TRBD2; V: TRBV7-9; size: many; J: TRBJ2-3
CDR3: CSATGLAKNPYEQYF; DNA: TGCAGTGCTACCGGACTAGCGAAAAATCCCTACGAGCAGTACTTC; D: TRBD2; V: TRBV20-1; size: once; J: TRBJ2-7
CDR3: CATSDQRGGPVSTDTQYF; DNA: TGTGCCACCAGTGATCAGCGGGGGGGCCCTGTTAGCACAGATACGCAGTATTTT; D: TRBD2; V: TRBV24-1; size: NA; J: TRBJ2-3
CDR3: CASSVGGATNEKLFF; DNA: TGTGCCAGCAGCGTGGGGGGCGCAACTAATGAAAAACTGTTTTTT; D: NA; V: TRBV9; size: NA; J: TRBJ1-4
CDR3: CASTPAGTADNEQFF; DNA: TGTGCCAGCACCCCGGCCGGGACGGCAGACAATGAGCAGTTCTTC; D: NA; V: TRBV28; size: NA; J: TRBJ2-1
CDR3: CASSVESYYEQYF; DNA: TGTGCCAGCAGTGTGGAGAGTTACTACGAGCAGTACTTC; D: NA; V: TRBV2; size: many; J: TRBJ2-7
CDR3: CASSFVRGLMNTEAFF; DNA: TGTGCCAGCAGTTTCGTCAGGGGCCTTATGAACACTGAAGCTTTCTTT; D: NA; V: TRBV28; size: many; J: TRBJ1-1
CDR3: CASSIIGGISNQPQHF; DNA: TGTGCCAGTAGTATCATCGGGGGAATAAGCAATCAGCCCCAGCATTTT; D: NA; V: TRBV19; size: NA; J: TRBJ1-5
CDR3: CASSPLIGDRDYEQYF; DNA: TGTGCCAGCAGTCCCCTTATTGGGGACAGAGACTACGAGCAGTACTTC; D: TRBD1; V: TRBV28; size: NA; J: TRBJ2-7
CDR3: CASSFEGQVYNEQFF; DNA: TGTGCCAGCAGTTTCGAGGGACAGGTATACAATGAGCAGTTCTTC; D: TRBD1; V: TRBV2; size: many; J: TRBJ2-1